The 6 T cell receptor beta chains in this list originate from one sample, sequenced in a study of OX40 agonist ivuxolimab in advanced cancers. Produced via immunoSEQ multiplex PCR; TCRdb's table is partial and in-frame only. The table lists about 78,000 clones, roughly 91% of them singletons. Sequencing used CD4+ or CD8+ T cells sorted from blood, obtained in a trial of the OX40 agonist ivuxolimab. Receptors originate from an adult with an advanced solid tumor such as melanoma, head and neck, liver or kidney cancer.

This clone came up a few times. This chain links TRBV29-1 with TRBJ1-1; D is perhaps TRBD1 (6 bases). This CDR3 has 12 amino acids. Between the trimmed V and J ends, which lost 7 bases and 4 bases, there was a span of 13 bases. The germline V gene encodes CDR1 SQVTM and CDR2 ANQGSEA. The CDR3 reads CSGRQASTEAFF. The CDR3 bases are TGCAGCGGTCGACAGGCGAGCACTGAAGCTTTCTTT.

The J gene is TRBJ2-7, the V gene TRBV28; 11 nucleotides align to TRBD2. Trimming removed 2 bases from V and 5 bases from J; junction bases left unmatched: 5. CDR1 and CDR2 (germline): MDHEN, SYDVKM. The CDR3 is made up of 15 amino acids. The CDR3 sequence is CASSLVTSGSHEQYF. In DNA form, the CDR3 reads TGTGCCAGCAGTTTAGTAACTAGCGGGAGCCACGAGCAGTACTTC.

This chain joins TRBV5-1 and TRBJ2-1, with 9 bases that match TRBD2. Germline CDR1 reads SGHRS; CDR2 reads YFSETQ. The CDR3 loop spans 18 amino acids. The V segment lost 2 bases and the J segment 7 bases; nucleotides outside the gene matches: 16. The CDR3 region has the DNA TGCGCCAGCAGCTTATCGGGGGGGACTAGCAGATCAAAGAATGAGCAGTTCTTC. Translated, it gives CASSLSGGTSRSKNEQFF.

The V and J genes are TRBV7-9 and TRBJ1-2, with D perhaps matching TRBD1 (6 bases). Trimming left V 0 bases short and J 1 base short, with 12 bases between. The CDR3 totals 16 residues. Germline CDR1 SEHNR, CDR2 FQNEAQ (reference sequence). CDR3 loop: CASSLATGQINYGYTF. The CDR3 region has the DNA TGTGCCAGCAGCTTAGCCACTGGACAGATTAACTATGGCTACACCTTC.

The CDR3 coding sequence is TGTGCCAGCAGCTTAGCGGTAGGGGCTTCGGCAGCTTTCTTT. Protein product: CASSLAVGASAAFF. The chain is built from TRBV7-6 and TRBJ1-1; possible D gene TRBD1, 5 bases. CDR1 SGHVS and CDR2 FNYEAQ come from the germline V gene. V gave up 0 bases and J gave up 10 bases, with 15 bases separating them. CDR3 length: 14 amino acids. The variable domain in full, completed from reference TRBV7-6 and TRBJ1-1, reads GAGVSQSPRYKVTKRGQDVALRCDPISGHVSLYWYRQALGQGPEFLTYFNYEAQQDKSGLPNDRFSAERPEGSISTLTIQRTEQRDSAMYRCASSLAVGASAAFFGQGTRLTVV.

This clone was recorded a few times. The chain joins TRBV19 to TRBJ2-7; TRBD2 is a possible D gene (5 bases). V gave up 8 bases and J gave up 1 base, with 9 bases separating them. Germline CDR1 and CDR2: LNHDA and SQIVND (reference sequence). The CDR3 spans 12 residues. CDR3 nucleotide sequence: TGTGCCAGTGGTCGAGGGTCCTACGAGCAGTACTTC. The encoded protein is CASGRGSYEQYF. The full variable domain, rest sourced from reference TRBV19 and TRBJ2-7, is DGGITQSPKYLFRKEGQNVTLSCEQNLNHDAMYWYRQDPGQGLRLIYYSQIVNDFQKGDIAEGYSVSREKKESFPLTVTSAQKNPTAFYLCASGRGSYEQYFGPGTRLTVT.